Presented here are 21 T cell receptor beta chains from one specimen sequenced in a study of shared clonotypes between healthy human individuals. Naive CD8 cells lacked CD45RO and underwent positive selection for CCR7, leaving out terminally differentiated effector memory CD45RA+ cells. TCRdb's table, derived via immunoSEQ multiplex PCR, lists solely in-frame clones and lacks some. Of hundreds of thousands of clones in the sample, approximately 97% were seen once. Input material: naive CD8+ T cells sorted from blood. Receptors were obtained from a man aged 25-45 years in good health.

This clone has only one observation. This chain uses TRBV10-1 with TRBJ2-7; 9 bases map to TRBD1. Trimming at V came to 5 bases and at J to 2 bases, leaving 7 bases not matched to a gene. The CDR3 totals 15 residues. Germline V CDR1 and CDR2: WNHNN, SYGVQD (reference sequence). The CDR3 sequence is CASSLGQGEAYEQYF. The CDR3 DNA follows: TGCGCCAGCAGTTTGGGACAGGGAGAGGCCTACGAGCAGTACTTC.

This clone was seen once. CDR3 sequence: CASSLYRTGPSQYF. The CDR3, as DNA: TGTGCCAGCAGTTTATACCGGACAGGGCCCTCCCAGTACTTC. This chain connects TRBV28 to TRBJ2-5; 8 bases map to TRBD1. This CDR3 has 14 amino acids. Trimming at V came to 1 base and at J to 9 bases, leaving 7 bases not matched to a gene. In germline, CDR1 is MDHEN, CDR2 SYDVKM.

This chain connects TRBV29-1 to TRBJ2-1; weak D call: TRBD2 (5 bases). Trimming took 0 bases from V and 6 from J, leaving 15 bases between them. The CDR3 runs to 15 residues. CDR1 is SQVTM, CDR2 ANQGSEA, per germline. The CDR3 is CSVEDPGLRGNEQFF. CDR3 bases: TGCAGCGTTGAAGATCCCGGCCTACGGGGCAATGAGCAGTTCTTC.

This clone was seen only a few times. The V and J genes are TRBV27 and TRBJ2-5; D not certain. The V end was cut by 2 bases, the J end by 5 bases, with 12 bases between. The CDR3 runs to 14 residues. Germline V lookup: CDR1 MNHEY, CDR2 SMNVEV (reference sequence). The CDR3 loop reads CASSLLDSTETQYF. The CDR3 DNA follows: TGTGCCAGCAGTTTACTAGACTCCACGGAGACCCAGTACTTC.

The J gene is TRBJ1-1, the V gene TRBV7-9; the D gene is possibly TRBD1 (6 bases). V was cut by 0 bases and J by 4 bases, with 15 bases left in between. The CDR3 runs to 16 residues. CDR1 and CDR2 (germline): SEHNR, FQNEAQ (reference sequence). The CDR3 nucleotides are TGTGCCAGCAGCTTAGCGGCAACAGGGCGAGCCACTGAAGCTTTCTTT. Translating gives CASSLAATGRATEAFF.

The V call is TRBV15, the J call TRBJ2-1; TRBD2 matches 7 bases. V gave up 5 bases and J gave up 1 base; unmatched junction bases: 17. This CDR3 region has 19 residues. CDR1 LNHNV and CDR2 YYDKDF come from the germline V gene (reference sequence). The CDR3 loop is CATSEAGLPFLGSYNEQFF. CDR3 in DNA: TGTGCCACCAGCGAAGCGGGACTACCCTTTTTGGGGTCCTACAATGAGCAGTTCTTC.

The sample holds one count of this clone. This chain links TRBV28 with TRBJ2-3; tentatively, D is TRBD2 (6 bases). Trimming left V 0 bases short and J 3 bases short, with 13 bases between. The CDR3 is made up of 16 amino acids. Germline CDR1 reads MDHEN; CDR2 reads SYDVKM. CDR3 nucleotides: TGTGCCAGCAGTTTATGGAATAGCGGAGGAACAGATACGCAGTATTTT. Translated: CASSLWNSGGTDTQYF.

The sample holds one count of this clone. The chain is built from TRBV28 and TRBJ1-5; D uncertain. CDR1 MDHEN and CDR2 SYDVKM come from the germline V gene. Trimming pared 3 bases from V and 0 bases from J, leaving 9 bases between. The CDR3 totals 15 residues. The CDR3 spells CASSFRGYSNQPQHF. DNA of the CDR3: TGTGCCAGCAGTTTCAGAGGGTATAGCAATCAGCCCCAGCATTTT.

The genes are TRBV6-6 and TRBJ2-2; D not certain. Germline V gene sequence: CDR1 MNHNY, CDR2 SVGAGI (reference sequence). The CDR3 extends over 10 amino acids. The V and J ends lost 8 bases and 7 bases respectively, with 5 bases between them. The CDR3 protein is CASGLGELFF. The CDR3, as DNA: TGTGCCAGCGGGCTCGGGGAGCTGTTTTTT.

V gene TRBV7-9 combines with J gene TRBJ2-7; D not resolved. Germline CDR1 is SEHNR and CDR2 is FQNEAQ (reference sequence). With 2 bases removed from V and 1 base from J, the gap between germline ends came to 6 bases. This CDR3 region has 13 residues. CDR3 bases: TGTGCCAGCAGCTTAAAACAGTCCTACGAGCAGTACTTC. It is translated as CASSLKQSYEQYF.

As for this clone: Different DNA sequences within this sample yield the same CDR3. The rearrangement joins TRBV4-1 to TRBJ2-7; no firm D call. Per the germline V gene, CDR1 is MGHRA and CDR2 is YSYEKL. Trimming cost V 1 base and J 1 base, with 8 bases left between them. The CDR3 extends over 14 amino acids. CDR3 coding DNA: TGCGCCAGCAGCCAAGTGTCCACTTCCTACGAGCAGTACTTC. Protein: CASSQVSTSYEQYF.

The chain couples TRBV28 to TRBJ1-5; perhaps TRBD1 as D (6 bases). Germline assignment: CDR1 MDHEN and CDR2 SYDVKM. There are 13 residues in the CDR3. V lost 5 bases to trimming and J lost 6 bases, with 11 bases between them. Written as DNA, the CDR3 is TGTGCCAGCAGTGGGGGGGCAATTCAGCCCCAGCATTTT. Translation gives CASSGGAIQPQHF.

The chain couples TRBV7-2 to TRBJ2-1, with TRBD1 matching over 11 bases. The CDR3 spans 17 residues. From germline, CDR1 is SGHTA and CDR2 FQGNSA. After removal of 1 base from V and 6 bases from J, the junction contained 8 bases not matched to a gene. The CDR3 nucleotides read TGTGCCAGCAGCTTAGGGACAGGGGGCCGTATCGGCAATGAGCAGTTCTTC. It yields the protein CASSLGTGGRIGNEQFF. The whole variable domain, remainder taken from reference TRBV7-2 and TRBJ2-1, is GAGVSQSPSNKVTEKGKDVELRCDPISGHTALYWYRQSLGQGLEFLIYFQGNSAPDKSGLPSDRFSAERTGGSVSTLTIQRTQQEDSAVYLCASSLGTGGRIGNEQFFGPGTRLTVL.

V is TRBV5-1 and J is TRBJ1-1; no reliable D call. This CDR3 spans 11 amino acids. Trimming removed 7 bases from V and 3 bases from J, with 7 bases in between. The germline V gene encodes CDR1 SGHRS and CDR2 YFSETQ. This chain's CDR3 is CASRSDTEAFF. The CDR3 region has the DNA TGCGCCAGCCGTTCGGACACTGAAGCTTTCTTT.

The rearrangement joins TRBV28 to TRBJ2-7; 7 bases align to TRBD2. V was clipped by 8 bases and J by 3 bases; unmatched bases: 10. The CDR3 has 14 amino acids. CDR1 is MDHEN and CDR2 is SYDVKM in the germline V gene. In nucleotides, the CDR3 is TGTGCCAGCTACCAGGATGGCGGGAGCTACGAGCAGTACTTC. It yields the protein CASYQDGGSYEQYF.

V gene TRBV7-2 combines with J gene TRBJ2-7; D gene ambiguous. CDR1 is SGHTA, CDR2 FQGNSA, per germline. The CDR3 runs 12 residues. Trimming took off 5 bases at V and 0 bases at J, with 5 bases between the two ends. CDR3 nucleotides: TGTGCCAGCAGCCATCCCTCCTACGAGCAGTACTTC. As protein: CASSHPSYEQYF.

This clone was recorded only once. J is TRBJ1-4 and V is TRBV27; the D is unclear. This CDR3 is built from 14 residues. V was shortened by 6 bases and J by 6 bases, with 14 bases between the two germline ends. Looked up from germline, CDR1 is MNHEY and CDR2 is SMNVEV (reference sequence). CDR3 bases: TGTGCCAGCAGCCCCCTGGGGTCCGATGAAAAACTGTTTTTT. Translating gives CASSPLGSDEKLFF. Full variable domain (remainder filled in from reference TRBV27 and TRBJ1-4): EAQVTQNPRYLITVTGKKLTVTCSQNMNHEYMSWYRQDPGLGLRQIYYSMNVEVTDKGDVPEGYKVSRKEKRNFPLILESPSPNQTSLYFCASSPLGSDEKLFFGSGTQLSVL.

The rearrangement uses TRBV5-1 and TRBJ2-1; 8 bases are a match to TRBD2. Germline V gives CDR1 SGHRS, CDR2 YFSETQ. V trimming: 4 bases; J trimming: 6 bases; junction bases outside the gene matches: 6. This CDR3 region has 14 residues. The CDR3 DNA sequence: TGCGCCAGCAGCGGAAAGGGACTAGGCAATGAGCAGTTCTTC. Its translation is CASSGKGLGNEQFF.

The chain employs TRBV10-1 and TRBJ2-7; the match to TRBD1 covers 7 bases. Germline V gene lookup returns CDR1 WNHNN and CDR2 SYGVQD (reference sequence). V lost 0 bases and J lost 2; bases outside the gene matches: 7. The CDR3 spans 16 residues. CDR3 region: CASSESWDSATYEQYF. CDR3 in DNA: TGCGCCAGCAGTGAGTCGTGGGACAGCGCGACCTACGAGCAGTACTTC.

This chain connects TRBV5-1 to TRBJ2-5; 11 bases are shared with TRBD2. Germline V gene data show CDR1 as SGHRS and CDR2 as YFSETQ. The CDR3 is made up of 14 amino acids. The ends lost 4 bases at V and 5 bases at J; junction bases unmatched: 4. The CDR3 nucleotides read TGCGCCAGCAGCCCCAGACTAGCGGGGGAGACCCAGTACTTC. As protein: CASSPRLAGETQYF.

V usage is TRBV27 and J usage is TRBJ1-1, with 8 positions matching TRBD1. The ends lost 3 bases at V and 11 bases at J; junction bases unmatched: 8. Germline V lookup: CDR1 MNHEY, CDR2 SMNVEV (reference sequence). This CDR3 spans 13 amino acids. CDR3 in amino acids: CASSFGLDRAAFF. In nucleotides, the CDR3 is TGTGCCAGCAGTTTTGGCCTGGACAGGGCGGCTTTCTTT.